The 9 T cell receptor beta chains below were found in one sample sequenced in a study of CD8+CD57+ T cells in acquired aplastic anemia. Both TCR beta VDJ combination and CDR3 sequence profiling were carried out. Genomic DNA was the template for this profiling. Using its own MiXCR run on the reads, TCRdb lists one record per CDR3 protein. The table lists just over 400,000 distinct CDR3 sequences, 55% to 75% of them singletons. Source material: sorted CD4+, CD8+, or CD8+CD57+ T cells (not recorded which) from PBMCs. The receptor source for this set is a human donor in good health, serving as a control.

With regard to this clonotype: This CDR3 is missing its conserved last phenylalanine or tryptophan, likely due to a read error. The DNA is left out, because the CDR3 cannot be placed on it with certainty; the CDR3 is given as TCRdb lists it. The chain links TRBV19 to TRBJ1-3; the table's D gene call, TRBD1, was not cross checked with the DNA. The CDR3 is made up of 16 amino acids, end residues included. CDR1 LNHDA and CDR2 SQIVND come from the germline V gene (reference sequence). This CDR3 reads CASSNWDSKNIQYFCV.

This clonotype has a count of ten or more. The CDR3 nucleotides read TGTGCCTGGAGTGGGGACGGTCTCACCGGGGAGCTGTTTTTT. Its protein product is CAWSGDGLTGELFF. J is TRBJ2-2 and V is TRBV30; D tentatively reads TRBD1 or TRBD2 (5 bases each). Germline V gene data show CDR1 as GTSNPN and CDR2 as SVGIG (reference sequence). The CDR3 runs to 14 residues. Between the trimmed V and J ends, which lost 1 base and 4 bases, there was a span of 10 bases.

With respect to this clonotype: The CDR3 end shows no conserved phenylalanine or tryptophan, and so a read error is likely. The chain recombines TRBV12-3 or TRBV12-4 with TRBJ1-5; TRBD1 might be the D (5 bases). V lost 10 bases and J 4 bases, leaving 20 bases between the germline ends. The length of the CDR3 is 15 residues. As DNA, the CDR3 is TGTGCCACCAGCAAAGTTGGGCAGGGTAATCAGCCCCAGCATCTT. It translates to CATSKVGQGNQPQHL.

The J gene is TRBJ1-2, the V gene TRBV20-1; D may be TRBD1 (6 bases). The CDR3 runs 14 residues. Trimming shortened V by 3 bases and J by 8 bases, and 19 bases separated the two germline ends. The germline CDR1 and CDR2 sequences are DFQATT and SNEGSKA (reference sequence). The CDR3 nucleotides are TGCAGTGCTAGCCTACAGGGCAACGATCGAGGCTACACCTTC. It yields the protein CSASLQGNDRGYTF.

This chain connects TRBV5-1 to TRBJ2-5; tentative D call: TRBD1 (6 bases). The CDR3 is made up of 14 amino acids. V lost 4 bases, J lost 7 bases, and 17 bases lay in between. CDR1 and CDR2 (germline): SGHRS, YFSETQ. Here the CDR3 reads CASSPDSMSSTQYF. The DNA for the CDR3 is TGCGCCAGCAGCCCGGACAGCATGAGCTCGACCCAGTACTTC.

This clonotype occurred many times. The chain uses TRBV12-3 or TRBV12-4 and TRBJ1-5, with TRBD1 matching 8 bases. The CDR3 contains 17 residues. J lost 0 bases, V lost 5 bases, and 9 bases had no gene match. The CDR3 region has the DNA TGTGCCAGCAGTCTAAGCGGACAGGGCCTTAGCAATCAGCCCCAGCATTTT. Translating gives CASSLSGQGLSNQPQHF.

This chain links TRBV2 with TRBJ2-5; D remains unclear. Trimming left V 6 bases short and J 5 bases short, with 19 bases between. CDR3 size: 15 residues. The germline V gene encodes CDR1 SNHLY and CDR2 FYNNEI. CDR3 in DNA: TGTGCCAGCAGCGTAGTCCTGGGGTTAACTGAGACCCAGTACTTC. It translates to CASSVVLGLTETQYF.

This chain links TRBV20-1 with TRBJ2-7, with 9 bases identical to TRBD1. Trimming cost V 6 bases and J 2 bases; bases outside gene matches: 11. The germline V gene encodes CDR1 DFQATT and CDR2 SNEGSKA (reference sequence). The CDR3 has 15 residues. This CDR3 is CSANSNRGQTYEQYF. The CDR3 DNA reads TGCAGTGCCAATTCTAACAGGGGGCAGACCTACGAGCAGTACTTC.

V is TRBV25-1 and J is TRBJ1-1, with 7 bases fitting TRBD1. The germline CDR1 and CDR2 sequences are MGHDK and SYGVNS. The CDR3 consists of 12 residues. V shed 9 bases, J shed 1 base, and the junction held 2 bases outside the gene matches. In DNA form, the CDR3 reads TGTGCCAGTAGACAGGGGAACACTGAAGCTTTCTTT. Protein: CASRQGNTEAFF.